Below, one TCR beta chain is given with its context. Its specificity is not known. The PCR used 60 Vbeta and 13 Jbeta primers. Sequencing used immunoSEQ multiplex PCR; TCRdb keeps in-frame clones, though not all of them. In the table there are 150,000 to 200,000 clones, just over 75% of which are singletons. This sample stems from a study of cytomegalovirus exposure and HLA in healthy donors. Overall study context: Inside one of the first data releases sat around 80 million unique TCRs taken from HLA-typed donors.

The CDR3 extends over 15 amino acids. From germline, CDR1 is SGHTS and CDR2 YDEGEE. Germline trimming cut 0 bases from V and 4 bases from J; bases unmatched to any gene: 4. Findings and caveats of the study: CMV antigen specificity of a few CMV-associated chains was confirmed in vitro. The study found most TCR sequences rare, yet found some public TCRs in many donors. Presence/absence analysis assumed near-uniform sequencing depth across donors.

Sequenced material: PBMCs. This chain connects TRBV5-8 to TRBJ2-1; 7 bases line up with TRBD2. The TCR comes from an older woman in good health and CMV-seropositive. The CDR3 reads CASSLGTSNYNEQFF. DNA for the CDR3: TGTGCCAGCAGCTTGGGGACTAGTAATTACAATGAGCAGTTCTTC.